One and the same sample provided the 9 T cell receptor beta chains below, sequenced in a study of OX40 agonist ivuxolimab in advanced cancers. The repertoire was sequenced with immunoSEQ multiplex PCR; TCRdb's copy has only in-frame clones and lacks some. The sample shows 55,000 to 65,000 clones, about 86% of them seen only once. Material: CD4+ or CD8+ T cells sorted from blood, obtained in a trial of the OX40 agonist ivuxolimab. These receptors were obtained from an adult with an advanced solid tumor such as melanoma, head and neck, liver or kidney cancer.

This chain links TRBV7-3 with TRBJ2-7; D ambiguous. This CDR3 is 12 amino acids long. Trimming left V 4 bases short and J 6 bases short, with 10 bases between. Germline V CDR1 and CDR2: SGHTA, FQGTGA. The CDR3 DNA reads as TGTGCCAGCAGCTCCCCATTTAGCGAGCAGTACTTC. Protein sequence: CASSSPFSEQYF.

The chain couples TRBV11-3 to TRBJ2-2; either TRBD1 or TRBD2 may supply D (6 bases each). V was pared by 5 bases and J by 7 bases, with 17 bases between. CDR3 size: 15 residues. The germline V gene encodes CDR1 SGHNT and CDR2 YENEEA. CDR3 protein: CASSPSPGAGGELFF. The DNA for the CDR3 is TGTGCCAGCAGCCCCTCTCCGGGGGCGGGCGGGGAGCTGTTTTTT.

This clone was found a few times. The V and J genes are TRBV20-1 and TRBJ1-2; D is unclear. The V gene's germline CDR1 is DFQATT and CDR2 SNEGSKA (reference sequence). V was trimmed by 3 bases and J by 5 bases, leaving 7 bases between them. The CDR3 spans 11 residues. The CDR3 loop reads CSASDRYGYTF. The CDR3 coding sequence is TGCAGTGCTAGTGATCGATATGGCTACACCTTC.

The chain uses TRBV19 and TRBJ2-2; D not certain. V shed 3 bases and J shed 1 base, with 12 bases lying between them. CDR3 size: 16 residues. Germline loops: CDR1 LNHDA, CDR2 SQIVND (reference sequence). CDR3 bases: TGTGCCAGTAGTATCCCCCTCTCTGGGAACACCGGGGAGCTGTTTTTT. It is translated as CASSIPLSGNTGELFF.

This chain joins TRBV9 and TRBJ2-2; 10 nucleotides line up with TRBD1. Germline CDR1 is SGDLS and CDR2 is YYNGEE. The CDR3 loop spans 15 amino acids. With 0 bases clipped from V and 6 bases from J, the junction kept 2 bases outside the gene matches. The CDR3 spells CASSVVGTGAGELFF. CDR3 DNA sequence: TGTGCCAGCAGCGTAGTTGGGACAGGGGCCGGGGAGCTGTTTTTT.

The CDR3 loop reads CASSSDRDNEQFF. CDR3 nucleotides: TGTGCCAGCAGCTCGGACAGAGACAATGAGCAGTTCTTC. The rearrangement links TRBV7-3 to TRBJ2-1; TRBD1 is a possible D gene (6 bases). V lost 4 bases and J lost 5, with 9 bases in between. This CDR3 is built from 13 residues. Germline V gene sequence: CDR1 SGHTA, CDR2 FQGTGA.

In its sample, this clone was seen a few times. V and J are TRBV11-2 and TRBJ2-7; D not certain. Trimming took 0 bases from V and 2 from J, leaving 17 bases between them. CDR1 is SGHAT and CDR2 is FQNNGV in the germline V gene. There are 17 residues in the CDR3. For the CDR3, the DNA is TGTGCCAGCAGCTTAGAAGTGCCAGGCCCACTCGCCTACGAGCAGTACTTC. It encodes CASSLEVPGPLAYEQYF.

The chain employs TRBV15 and TRBJ1-1; D might be TRBD1 (6 bases). Per germline, CDR1 LNHNV and CDR2 YYDKDF (reference sequence). This CDR3 region has 15 residues. V was trimmed by 5 bases and J by 0 bases, leaving 13 bases between them. The CDR3 DNA reads TGTGCCACCAGCGCGATGGACAGTTTGAACACTGAAGCTTTCTTT. Its translation: CATSAMDSLNTEAFF.

This chain joins TRBV2 and TRBJ1-1, with 7 positions matching TRBD1. Germline assignment: CDR1 SNHLY and CDR2 FYNNEI. The CDR3 has 13 residues. V gave up 6 bases and J gave up 1 base; unmatched junction bases: 2. CDR3 DNA: TGTGCCAGCAGCCAGGGGGGGAACACTGAAGCTTTCTTT. Protein: CASSQGGNTEAFF.